This passage covers 21 T cell receptor beta chains from one sample sequenced in a study of cytomegalovirus exposure and HLA in healthy donors. Both 60 Vbeta primers and 13 Jbeta primers went into the PCR. The repertoire was sequenced with immunoSEQ multiplex PCR; TCRdb's copy has only in-frame clones and lacks some. The sample includes around 100,000 clones, around three quarters of them seen just once. Source material: PBMCs. Receptors originate from a woman between 18 and 29 years old in good health and CMV-seropositive.

V gene TRBV5-4 combines with J gene TRBJ2-1; D is undetermined. Trimming removed 3 bases from V and 12 bases from J, with 13 bases in between. Germline CDR1 reads SGHNT; CDR2 reads YYREEE (reference sequence). This CDR3 is built from 12 residues. The CDR3 reads CASSSLGRRQFF. The CDR3 coding sequence is TGTGCCAGCAGCTCCCTAGGTCGTAGGCAGTTCTTC.

This chain connects TRBV10-3 to TRBJ2-7, with 7 bases that match TRBD2. Losses at the gene ends were 6 bases for V and 6 bases for J; bases not matched to a gene: 8. The CDR3 totals 13 residues. Per the germline V gene, CDR1 is ENHRY and CDR2 is SYGVKD. CDR3 region: CAIRAGPWGEQYF. CDR3 DNA sequence: TGTGCCATCAGAGCGGGACCCTGGGGCGAGCAGTACTTC.

The CDR3 sequence is CASSMGGPEQYF. Here the CDR3 DNA reads TGTGCCAGTAGTATGGGAGGGCCCGAGCAGTACTTC. V gene TRBV19 combines with J gene TRBJ2-7; 7 bases match TRBD2. The germline CDR1 and CDR2 sequences are LNHDA and SQIVND (reference sequence). CDR3 size: 12 residues. Trimming cost V 3 bases and J 6 bases; bases outside gene matches: 2.

The chain couples TRBV30 to TRBJ2-7; 9 bases fit TRBD1. Unmatched junction bases numbered 11, after V lost 0 bases and J lost 5 bases. Germline lookup yields CDR1 GTSNPN and CDR2 SVGIG (reference sequence). This CDR3 contains 16 residues. Here the CDR3 reads CAWSVLWGTGTHEQYF. CDR3 DNA sequence: TGTGCCTGGAGTGTATTGTGGGGGACAGGGACCCACGAGCAGTACTTC.

The chain joins TRBV10-1 to TRBJ2-1; 10 positions agree with TRBD2. This CDR3 contains 17 residues. Germline V lookup: CDR1 WNHNN, CDR2 SYGVQD (reference sequence). Trimming at V came to 6 bases and at J to 5 bases, leaving 13 bases not matched to a gene. CDR3 nucleotides: TGCGCCAGCAGGGAGGGGAATAGCGGGAGGTGGGACAATGAGCAGTTCTTC. Translating it yields CASREGNSGRWDNEQFF.

The chain couples TRBV30 to TRBJ1-3; D ambiguous. Trimming pared 7 bases from V and 1 base from J, leaving 8 bases between. CDR1 is GTSNPN, CDR2 SVGIG, per germline (reference sequence). The CDR3 covers 12 residues. The CDR3 here is CALLTSGNTIYF. The DNA for the CDR3 is TGTGCCTTACTAACGTCTGGAAACACCATATATTTT.

The sample holds a few counts of this clone. The gene calls are TRBV25-1 and TRBJ1-1; 10 bases are a match to TRBD1. The V gene's germline CDR1 is MGHDK and CDR2 SYGVNS. V shed 6 bases, J shed 11 bases, and the junction held 6 bases outside the gene matches. The CDR3 is 12 amino acids. CDR3 in amino acids: CASRTGGAAAFF. The CDR3 nucleotides read TGTGCCAGCAGGACAGGGGGCGCGGCCGCTTTCTTT.

The chain couples TRBV6-6 to TRBJ2-7; weak D call: TRBD1 (6 bases). The CDR3 runs 14 residues. V was shortened by 2 bases and J by 2 bases, with 10 bases between the two germline ends. Germline CDR1 and CDR2: MNHNY and SVGAGI (reference sequence). For the CDR3, the DNA is TGTGCCAGCAGTTACCCGACAGGTACCTACGAGCAGTACTTC. Translated, it gives CASSYPTGTYEQYF.

The J gene is TRBJ2-7, the V gene TRBV4-1, with 12 bases matching TRBD1. Germline CDR1 is MGHRA and CDR2 is YSYEKL. The CDR3 has 18 residues. V lost 0 bases and J lost 5; bases outside the gene matches: 11. This chain's CDR3 is CASSQDPFYGTGGNEQYF. The CDR3 DNA reads as TGCGCCAGCAGCCAAGACCCGTTTTACGGGACAGGGGGCAACGAGCAGTACTTC.

V is TRBV28 and J is TRBJ2-1; the D is unclear. The CDR3 covers 15 residues. Germline V gene lookup returns CDR1 MDHEN and CDR2 SYDVKM. V gave up 4 bases and J gave up 9 bases, with 19 bases separating them. DNA for the CDR3: TGTGCCAGCAGTTCGGTCCGCCCCCCGCGTGGTGAGCAGTTCTTC. This gives the protein CASSSVRPPRGEQFF.

This clone appeared a few times. The chain has TRBV7-9 and TRBJ2-1, with 9 bases aligning to TRBD2. Germline lookup yields CDR1 SEHNR and CDR2 FQNEAQ (reference sequence). The CDR3 has 17 residues. V shed 5 bases, J shed 2 bases, and the junction held 10 bases outside the gene matches. CDR3 loop: CASSRRSGRRTYNEQFF. The CDR3 region has the DNA TGTGCCAGCAGCCGTCGAAGCGGGAGGAGGACCTACAATGAGCAGTTCTTC.

V usage is TRBV27 and J usage is TRBJ1-3; 9 bases line up with TRBD1. V lost 0 bases to trimming and J lost 4 bases; unmatched junction nucleotides: 4. This CDR3 is built from 16 residues. Germline-derived CDR1 and CDR2 are MNHEY and SMNVEV (reference sequence). The CDR3 spells CASSLSGQGYGNTIYF. In DNA form, the CDR3 reads TGTGCCAGCAGTTTATCAGGACAGGGGTACGGAAACACCATATATTTT.

The chain couples TRBV5-4 to TRBJ2-3; no firm D call. This CDR3 has 14 amino acids. V lost 0 bases, J lost 2 bases, and 7 bases lay in between. Germline V lookup: CDR1 SGHNT, CDR2 YYREEE (reference sequence). The CDR3 DNA is TGTGCCAGCAGCTTGGACGCTACCACAGATACGCAGTATTTT. It yields the protein CASSLDATTDTQYF.

The CDR3 DNA follows: TGTGCCAGCAGCGGTTCAGGGGAAAGGGCGAACACCGGGGAGCTGTTTTTT. Residues: CASSGSGERANTGELFF. J is TRBJ2-2 and V is TRBV9; tentatively, D is TRBD1 (6 bases). V lost 3 bases and J 0 bases, leaving 15 bases between the germline ends. This CDR3 is built from 17 residues. Germline V gene lookup returns CDR1 SGDLS and CDR2 YYNGEE.

The chain is built from TRBV6-5 and TRBJ1-2, with 8 bases fitting TRBD1. Germline trimming cut 4 bases from V and 0 bases from J; bases unmatched to any gene: 7. CDR3 size: 16 residues. Germline V CDR1 and CDR2: MNHEY, SVGAGI. The CDR3 reads CASSFHRDRPNYGYTF. CDR3 DNA: TGTGCCAGCAGTTTCCATAGGGACAGGCCTAACTATGGCTACACCTTC.

The chain couples TRBV25-1 to TRBJ2-7; no clear D gene. The CDR3 runs to 11 residues. From germline, CDR1 is MGHDK and CDR2 SYGVNS. V was shortened by 7 bases and J by 3 bases, with 7 bases between the two germline ends. CDR3 sequence reads: CASKRNYEQYF. DNA of the CDR3: TGTGCCAGCAAGAGAAACTACGAGCAGTACTTC.

The chain has TRBV6-1 and TRBJ2-7; D may be TRBD2 (6 bases). Germline V gene sequence: CDR1 MNHNS, CDR2 SASEGT. This CDR3 has 14 residues. Trimming left V 6 bases short and J 6 bases short, with 18 bases between. Here the CDR3 DNA reads TGTGCCAGCAGAGGAACTAGCTTTGATGCCGAGCAGTACTTC. Its translation is CASRGTSFDAEQYF.

A few counts support this clone. At the DNA level, this CDR3 is encoded by other sequences in the same sample as well. This chain joins TRBV7-9 and TRBJ1-1; D unclear. CDR3 length equals 15 residues. Germline V gene lookup returns CDR1 SEHNR and CDR2 FQNEAQ (reference sequence). V lost 3 bases and J 1 base, leaving 12 bases between the germline ends. In nucleotides, the CDR3 is TGTGCCAGCAGCTTCGGAAACAGACGGAACACTGAAGCTTTCTTT. Amino acids: CASSFGNRRNTEAFF. The entire variable domain, with the rest obtained from reference TRBV7-9 and TRBJ1-1, is as follows: DTGVSQNPRHKITKRGQNVTFRCDPISEHNRLYWYRQTLGQGPEFLTYFQNEAQLEKSRLLSDRFSAERPKGSFSTLEIQRTEQGDSAMYLCASSFGNRRNTEAFFGQGTRLTVV.

The rearrangement links TRBV6-5 to TRBJ2-2; D is unclear. V gave up 0 bases and J gave up 7 bases, with 6 bases separating them. This CDR3 has 13 amino acids. Germline-derived CDR1 and CDR2 are MNHEY and SVGAGI. The CDR3: CASSYSGVGELFF. The CDR3 bases are TGTGCCAGCAGTTACTCCGGAGTCGGGGAGCTGTTTTTT.

The V gene is TRBV9, the J gene TRBJ2-5; TRBD1 is a possible D gene (6 bases). The CDR3 is 15 residues long. CDR1 is SGDLS, CDR2 YYNGEE, per germline. V lost 4 bases, J lost 5 bases, and 18 bases lay in between. The CDR3 DNA reads TGTGCCAGCAGCCCCCTAGGGGGAAGGTGGGAGACCCAGTACTTC. This gives the protein CASSPLGGRWETQYF.

The genes are TRBV7-9 and TRBJ2-5; D gene unclear. This CDR3 has 12 residues. From germline, CDR1 is SEHNR and CDR2 FQNEAQ (reference sequence). Trimming left V 5 bases short and J 5 bases short, with 9 bases between. CDR3 nucleotides: TGTGCCAGCAGCCAAGTCCAGGAGACCCAGTACTTC. Its protein product is CASSQVQETQYF.